Below, one T cell receptor (beta chain) is given with its context. Its target is not known. These data are taken from a study of cytomegalovirus exposure and HLA in healthy donors. Study-wide points: 150 or so TCR beta chains were listed as cytomegalovirus-associated. Data from an earlier analysis indicated that most TCR beta V segments were productive either about 87% or about 30% of the time.

The primer mix had 60 Vbeta and 13 Jbeta primers. Sequencing used immunoSEQ multiplex PCR; TCRdb keeps in-frame clones, though not all of them. Counted here are about 89,000 clones, roughly 86% occurring once; the ten biggest clones make up approximately 10%. CDR3 length equals 16 residues. Germline loops: CDR1 SGHVS, CDR2 FQNEAQ. V was trimmed by 1 base and J by 3 bases, leaving 13 bases between them. The specimen sequenced was PBMCs. The chain combines TRBV7-8 with TRBJ1-5, with TRBD1 as a possible D gene (5 bases). This TCR derives from a man in his thirties or forties in good health and CMV-seropositive. The chain's CDR3 is CASSLGGRITNQPQHF. The CDR3 DNA follows: TGTGCCAGCAGCTTAGGGGGCAGGATCACCAATCAGCCCCAGCATTTT.